This entry lists 18 T cell receptor beta chains sequenced from one sample in a study of blood T cell repertoires in COVID-19. Clones were sequenced by immunoSEQ multiplex PCR, and TCRdb holds only the in-frame ones, with some missing. The table has a few hundred thousand clones, around 90% seen once. Sample: peripheral blood. These receptors were obtained from a man in his 60s who had recovered from COVID-19.

The table lists this clone with a count of one. This chain connects TRBV4-1 to TRBJ2-5; D gene uncertain. Germline V gene lookup returns CDR1 MGHRA and CDR2 YSYEKL. Trimming took off 9 bases at V and 2 bases at J, with 10 bases between the two ends. The length of the CDR3 is 12 residues. CDR3 DNA: TGCGCCAGTAGCAAGACTCAAGAGACCCAGTACTTC. Protein: CASSKTQETQYF.

The rearrangement joins TRBV30 to TRBJ1-5, with D maybe TRBD1 (6 bases). Germline values: CDR1 GTSNPN, CDR2 SVGIG (reference sequence). The CDR3 has 14 residues. The ends were cut back, 1 base at V and 2 bases at J, with 9 bases in the middle. CDR3 region: CAWSAGVGNQPQHF. The CDR3 bases are TGTGCCTGGAGTGCAGGGGTTGGCAATCAGCCCCAGCATTTT.

The chain recombines TRBV6-5 with TRBJ2-7, with 12 bases that match TRBD2. Looked up from germline, CDR1 is MNHEY and CDR2 is SVGAGI. V trimming: 6 bases; J trimming: 6 bases; junction bases outside the gene matches: 3. The CDR3 runs 13 residues. CDR3 amino acids: CASRLAGGREQYF. The CDR3 coding sequence is TGTGCCAGCAGACTAGCGGGGGGCCGCGAGCAGTACTTC.

V gene TRBV27 combines with J gene TRBJ1-5; D is possibly TRBD1 (5 bases). Between the trimmed V and J ends, which lost 5 bases and 1 base, there was a span of 15 bases. There are 16 residues in the CDR3. In germline, CDR1 is MNHEY, CDR2 SMNVEV (reference sequence). The DNA for the CDR3 is TGTGCCAGCAGTGCAATACAGGACGGGAGCAATCAGCCCCAGCATTTT. This encodes CASSAIQDGSNQPQHF.

The V and J genes are TRBV2 and TRBJ2-3, with 13 bases aligning to TRBD2. Germline V gene data show CDR1 as SNHLY and CDR2 as FYNNEI. V gave up 5 bases and J gave up 5 bases; unmatched junction bases: 7. This CDR3 contains 16 residues. The CDR3 DNA sequence: TGTGCCAGCAGTTCAGGACTAGCGGGGGTGGGAGATACGCAGTATTTT. Translation gives CASSSGLAGVGDTQYF.

The rearrangement joins TRBV5-6 to TRBJ1-2, with 7 bases aligning to TRBD1. The germline gives CDR1 SGHDT, CDR2 YYEEEE. The CDR3 spans 14 residues. V lost 4 bases, J lost 4 bases, and 7 bases stayed unmatched. CDR3: CASSDRALPYGYTF. CDR3 DNA: TGTGCCAGCAGCGACAGGGCACTTCCCTATGGCTACACCTTC.

This clone was recorded once. This chain links TRBV5-4 with TRBJ2-5, with TRBD2 identical over 10 bases. The CDR3 has 16 residues. The germline V gene encodes CDR1 SGHNT and CDR2 YYREEE (reference sequence). V lost 0 bases and J lost 4; bases outside the gene matches: 6. The CDR3 sequence: CASSLEAGGPRETQYF. The CDR3 nucleotides are TGTGCCAGCAGCTTGGAAGCGGGGGGGCCGAGAGAGACCCAGTACTTC.

The J gene is TRBJ2-3, the V gene TRBV2, with a possible D match to TRBD1 (6 bases). The CDR3 covers 10 residues. Looked up from germline, CDR1 is SNHLY and CDR2 is FYNNEI. V shed 6 bases and J shed 8 bases, with 6 bases lying between them. The CDR3 is CASRGGTQYF. Here the CDR3 DNA reads TGTGCCAGCAGAGGGGGTACGCAGTATTTT.

V usage is TRBV4-2 and J usage is TRBJ1-6; D is possibly TRBD1 (6 bases). CDR1 LGHNA and CDR2 YNFKEQ come from the germline V gene. The V and J ends lost 4 bases and 0 bases respectively, with 19 bases between them. The CDR3 runs to 19 residues. As DNA, the CDR3 is TGTGCCAGCAGCCCCGCTCTACAGGGACCGAGCTCCTATAATTCACCCCTCCACTTT. It encodes CASSPALQGPSSYNSPLHF.

The genes are TRBV14 and TRBJ2-7; TRBD2 matches at 7 bases. In germline, CDR1 is SGHDN, CDR2 FVKESK. Trimming cost V 0 bases and J 6 bases; bases outside gene matches: 8. The CDR3 has 15 residues. CDR3 sequence (DNA): TGTGCCAGCAGCCAAGATGGCCGGGGGGTTGTCGAGCAGTACTTC. As protein: CASSQDGRGVVEQYF.

The rearrangement joins TRBV5-4 to TRBJ2-7, with a weak D call TRBD2 (5 bases). CDR1 SGHNT and CDR2 YYREEE come from the germline V gene (reference sequence). Trimming left V 1 base short and J 4 bases short, with 15 bases between. CDR3 length: 15 residues. DNA of the CDR3: TGTGCCAGCAGCTTGTCGATTGACGGGGTGTACGAGCAGTACTTC. This codes for CASSLSIDGVYEQYF. The complete variable domain, with remaining parts taken from reference TRBV5-4 and TRBJ2-7, reads ETGVTQSPTHLIKTRGQQVTLRCSSQSGHNTVSWYQQALGQGPQFIFQYYREEENGRGNFPPRFSGLQFPNYSSELNVNALELDDSALYLCASSLSIDGVYEQYFGPGTRLTVT.

The DNA for the CDR3 is TGTGCCAGCAGCCAAGATTTCCTTGGACAGAAAAACATTCAGTACTTC. Protein sequence: CASSQDFLGQKNIQYF. The chain has TRBV3-1 (or the pseudogene TRBV3-2) and TRBJ2-4, with D perhaps matching TRBD1 (6 bases). CDR1 and CDR2 (germline): LGHDT, YNNKEL (reference sequence). Trimming removed 0 bases from V and 4 bases from J, with 13 bases in between. The CDR3 has 16 amino acids.

The chain has TRBV3-1 (or the pseudogene TRBV3-2) and TRBJ2-7; possibly TRBD2 for D (5 bases). The germline V gene has CDR1 LGHDT and CDR2 YNNKEL (reference sequence). The CDR3 loop spans 13 amino acids. Trimming shortened V by 4 bases and J by 1 base, and 8 bases separated the two germline ends. The CDR3 DNA sequence: TGTGCCAGCAGCCGGACTTCTTCCTACGAGCAGTACTTC. Translated, it gives CASSRTSSYEQYF.

The rearrangement joins TRBV27 to TRBJ2-1; 7 bases fit TRBD2. The CDR3 has 18 amino acids. CDR1 MNHEY and CDR2 SMNVEV come from the germline V gene (reference sequence). V lost 5 bases, J lost 4 bases, and 17 bases stayed unmatched. CDR3: CASSPGSGDPDGYNEQFF. In DNA, the CDR3 is TGTGCCAGCAGTCCAGGAAGCGGGGACCCGGATGGGTACAATGAGCAGTTCTTC.

This chain connects TRBV27 to TRBJ2-1, with 7 bases matching TRBD1. V shed 4 bases, J shed 15 bases, and the junction held 18 bases outside the gene matches. The CDR3 runs to 15 residues. Per germline, CDR1 MNHEY and CDR2 SMNVEV (reference sequence). As DNA, the CDR3 is TGTGCCAGCAGTTACGACAGGAATCCCGGGACAGCGTCGTTCTTC. Translation gives CASSYDRNPGTASFF.

The rearrangement uses TRBV6-5 and TRBJ2-1, with a possible D match to TRBD2 (6 bases). The CDR3 extends over 15 amino acids. Germline V gives CDR1 MNHEY, CDR2 SVGAGI. V was shortened by 7 bases and J by 5 bases, with 18 bases between the two germline ends. Here the CDR3 reads CASTPPRGKNNEQFF. CDR3 in DNA: TGTGCCAGCACCCCCCCCCGGGGGAAAAACAATGAGCAGTTCTTC.

V gene TRBV11-2 combines with J gene TRBJ2-7; D might be TRBD1 (6 bases). Germline assignment: CDR1 SGHAT and CDR2 FQNNGV. Trimming pared 1 base from V and 3 bases from J, leaving 13 bases between. The CDR3 sequence is 15 residues long. CDR3 residues: CASSLGTAYLYEQYF. The CDR3 nucleotides read TGTGCCAGCAGCTTAGGGACAGCTTACCTCTACGAGCAGTACTTC.

This clone was seen just once. The chain carries TRBV10-3 and TRBJ2-3; perhaps TRBD2 as D (6 bases). Germline values: CDR1 ENHRY, CDR2 SYGVKD. V lost 7 bases and J lost 8, with 13 bases in between. The CDR3 consists of 12 residues. The CDR3 nucleotides read TGTGCCATCATGGGGGGTGAGGGTACGCAGTATTTT. Its protein is CAIMGGEGTQYF.